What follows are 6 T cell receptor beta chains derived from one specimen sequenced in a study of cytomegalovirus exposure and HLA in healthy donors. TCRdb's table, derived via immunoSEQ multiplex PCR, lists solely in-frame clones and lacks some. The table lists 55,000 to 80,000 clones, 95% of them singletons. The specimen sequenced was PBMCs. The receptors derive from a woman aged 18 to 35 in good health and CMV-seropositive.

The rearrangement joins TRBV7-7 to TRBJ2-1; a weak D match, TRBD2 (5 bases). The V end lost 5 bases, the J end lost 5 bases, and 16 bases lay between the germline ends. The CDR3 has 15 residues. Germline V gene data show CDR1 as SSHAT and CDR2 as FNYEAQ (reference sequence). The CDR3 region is CASSPGVGGNNEQFF. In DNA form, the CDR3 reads TGTGCCAGCAGCCCCGGGGTGGGTGGGAACAATGAGCAGTTCTTC.

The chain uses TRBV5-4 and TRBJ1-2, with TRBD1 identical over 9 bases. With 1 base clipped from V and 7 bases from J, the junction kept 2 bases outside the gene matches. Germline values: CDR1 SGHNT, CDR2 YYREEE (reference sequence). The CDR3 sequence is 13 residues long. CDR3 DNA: TGTGCCAGCAGCTTGCCGGGACAGGGTGGCTACACCTTC. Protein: CASSLPGQGGYTF.

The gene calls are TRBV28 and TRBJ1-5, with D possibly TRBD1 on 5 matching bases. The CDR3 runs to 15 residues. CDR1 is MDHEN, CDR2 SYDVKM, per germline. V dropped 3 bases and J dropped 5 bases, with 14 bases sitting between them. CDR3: CASSLIWGLYQPQHF. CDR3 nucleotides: TGTGCCAGCAGTTTGATATGGGGCCTATATCAGCCCCAGCATTTT.

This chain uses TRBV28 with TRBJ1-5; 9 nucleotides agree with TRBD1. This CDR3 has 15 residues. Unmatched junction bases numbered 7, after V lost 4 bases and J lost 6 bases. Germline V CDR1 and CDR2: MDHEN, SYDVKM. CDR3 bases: TGTGCCAGCAGTTCGCCGACAGGGGGATCTCAGCCCCAGCATTTT. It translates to CASSSPTGGSQPQHF.

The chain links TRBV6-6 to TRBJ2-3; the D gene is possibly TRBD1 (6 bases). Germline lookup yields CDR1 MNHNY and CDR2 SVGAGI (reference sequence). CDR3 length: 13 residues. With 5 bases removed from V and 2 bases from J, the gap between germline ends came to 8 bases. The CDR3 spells CASSRGITDTQYF. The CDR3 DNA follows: TGTGCCAGCAGTAGGGGGATCACAGATACGCAGTATTTT.

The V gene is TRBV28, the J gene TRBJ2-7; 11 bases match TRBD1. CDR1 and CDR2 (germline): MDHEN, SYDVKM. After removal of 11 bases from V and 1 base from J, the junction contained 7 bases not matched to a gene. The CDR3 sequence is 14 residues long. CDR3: CAAKGTGGSYEQYF. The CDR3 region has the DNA TGTGCCGCCAAAGGGACAGGGGGTTCCTACGAGCAGTACTTC.